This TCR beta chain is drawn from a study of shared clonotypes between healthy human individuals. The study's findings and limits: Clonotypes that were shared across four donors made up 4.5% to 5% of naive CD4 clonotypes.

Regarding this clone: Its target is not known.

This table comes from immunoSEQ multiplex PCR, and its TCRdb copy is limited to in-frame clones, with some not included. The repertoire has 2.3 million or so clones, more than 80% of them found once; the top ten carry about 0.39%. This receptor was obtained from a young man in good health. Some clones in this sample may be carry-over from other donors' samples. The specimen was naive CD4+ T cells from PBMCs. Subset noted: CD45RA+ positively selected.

CDR3 protein: CASTPWEGADTQYF. The CDR3 nucleotides are TGCGCCAGCACCCCCTGGGAGGGGGCAGATACGCAGTATTTT. The rearrangement uses TRBV5-1 and TRBJ2-3; D might be TRBD2 (7 bases). The CDR3 is 14 residues long. Trimming left V 6 bases short and J 4 bases short, with 15 bases between. CDR1 is SGHRS, CDR2 YFSETQ, per germline.